A selection of T cell receptor beta chains follows, all from one sample in a study of cytomegalovirus exposure and HLA in healthy donors. Profiled with immunoSEQ multiplex PCR; TCRdb holds only in-frame clones, not every one. There are 130,000 to 150,000 clones in the sample; 60% to 85% occur only once, and 2.5% to 3.5% lies in the top ten. The sequencing input was PBMCs. These receptors originate from a male donor in good health and CMV-seronegative. CDR3s include the opening cysteine and the closing phenylalanine or tryptophan. D genes are given only for firm matches. Some rows have no size entry. The others give once, few or many, or a class for an expanded clone.

V,J,D,size,DNA,CDR3
TRBV5-6,TRBJ2-7,.,.,TGTGCCAGCAGCCAGGAGGCCAGGCCTAGCTCCTACGAGCAGTACTTC,CASSQEARPSSYEQYF
TRBV19,TRBJ1-1,TRBD1,once,TGTGCCAGTAGTATCGGGACAGGGGGGACGAACACTGAAGCTTTCTTT,CASSIGTGGTNTEAFF
TRBV18,TRBJ1-1,TRBD1,.,TGTGCCAGCTCACCGCTAACAGGGGGCTGGAACACTGAAGCTTTCTTT,CASSPLTGGWNTEAFF
TRBV5-1,TRBJ1-2,.,.,TGCGCCAGCAGCTTGGGGCAGGGGTCGGCCTATGGCTACACCTTC,CASSLGQGSAYGYTF
TRBV11-1,TRBJ2-5,.,few,TGTGCCAGCAGCTCCGGACTAAACCAAGAGACCCAGTACTTC,CASSSGLNQETQYF
TRBV2,TRBJ2-5,.,.,TGTGCCAGCCGCCAGGGCGGGGTGGAGACCCAGTACTTC,CASRQGGVETQYF
TRBV2,TRBJ1-5,.,.,TGTGCCAGCAGTGAAGCCCGCAGAAACAATCAGCCCCAGCATTTT,CASSEARRNNQPQHF
TRBV6-1,TRBJ2-1,TRBD2,.,TGTGCCAGCAGTGGGACTAGCGGGACATACAATGAGCAGTTCTTC,CASSGTSGTYNEQFF
TRBV27,TRBJ2-5,TRBD1,.,TGTGCCAGCCGTCACTGGACAGGGGTCCCCCCAGAGACCCAGTACTTC,CASRHWTGVPPETQYF
TRBV2,TRBJ2-2,.,few,TGTGCCAGCAGGGGCAGCAGGGGCACCGGGGAGCTGTTTTTT,CASRGSRGTGELFF
TRBV6-6,TRBJ2-7,TRBD1,.,TGTGCCAGCAGGCGACCGGGACAGGGGGCCTACGAGCAGTACTTC,CASRRPGQGAYEQYF
TRBV19,TRBJ2-6,TRBD1,.,TGTGCCAGTAGTTGGGGACAGGGGGCGCCTGGGGCCAACGTCCTGACTTTC,CASSWGQGAPGANVLTF
TRBV5-1,TRBJ2-1,.,.,TGCGCCAGCAGCTTGACAGAGGGAACGGAGCAGTTCTTC,CASSLTEGTEQFF
TRBV11-2,TRBJ2-2,.,.,TGTGCCAGCAGCTTAATTGGGGGCGCCGGCGGGGAGCTGTTTTTT,CASSLIGGAGGELFF
TRBV19,TRBJ1-1,.,.,TGTGCCAGTAGTATTCTGGGTAGGGGGGGCGCTGAAGCTTTCTTT,CASSILGRGGAEAFF
TRBV18,TRBJ1-2,.,.,TGTGCCAGCTCACCACAGACGACAGGTCATAACTATGGCTACACCTTC,CASSPQTTGHNYGYTF
TRBV9,TRBJ2-3,TRBD2,.,TGTGCCAGCAGCGTAGTAGGTACTAGCGGGAGGTCAACGCAGTATTTT,CASSVVGTSGRSTQYF
TRBV5-1,TRBJ2-1,TRBD2,.,TGCGCCAGCAGCTTGGACGGGCTAGCGGCCAATGAGCAGTTCTTC,CASSLDGLAANEQFF
TRBV29-1,TRBJ2-7,TRBD1,.,TGCAGCGCTAAATACCGGGACAGGGCCTCCTACGAGCAGTACTTC,CSAKYRDRASYEQYF
TRBV11-1,TRBJ2-1,TRBD1,.,TGTGCCAGCAGCCTCATGACAGGGGGGAATGAGCAGTTCTTC,CASSLMTGGNEQFF
TRBV10-2,TRBJ1-5,.,.,TGCGCCAGCACCCGACAGAGCAATCAGCCCCAGCATTTT,CASTRQSNQPQHF
TRBV7-9,TRBJ2-1,.,.,TGTGCCAGCAGCTTTAGTTGTGAGCAGTTCTTC,CASSFSCEQFF
TRBV2,TRBJ2-7,TRBD2,.,TGTGCCAGCAGCTCAGGACTAGCGGGTACCTACGAGCAGTACTTC,CASSSGLAGTYEQYF
TRBV15,TRBJ1-3,TRBD1,.,TGTGCCACCAGAAGGATCGGGTACCACAGGGGGGACTCTGGAAACACCATATATTTT,CATRRIGYHRGDSGNTIYF
TRBV19,TRBJ1-5,TRBD1,few,TGTGCCAGTAGGGACAGGGGGGTCAGCAATCAGCCCCAGCATTTT,CASRDRGVSNQPQHF
TRBV13,TRBJ2-4,.,once,TGTGCCAGCAGCTTCTCACAAGCCAAAAACATTCAGTACTTC,CASSFSQAKNIQYF
TRBV9,TRBJ1-2,.,.,TGTGCCAGCAGCGCCGTATCAGGAAAGGCTAACTATGGCTACACCTTC,CASSAVSGKANYGYTF
TRBV18,TRBJ1-5,TRBD1,.,TGTGCCAGCTCCGGACAGGGAAGCCGGCAGCCCCAGCATTTT,CASSGQGSRQPQHF
TRBV19,TRBJ2-2,TRBD2,.,TGTGCCAGTAGTACTCTAGCGGGGGTCACCGGGGAGCTGTTTTTT,CASSTLAGVTGELFF
TRBV5-1,TRBJ2-3,TRBD1,.,TGCGCCAGCAGCTTGGGGTTGACAGGGGGTTTAGGCGATACGCAGTATTTT,CASSLGLTGGLGDTQYF
TRBV7-2,TRBJ2-7,TRBD1,.,TGTGCCAGCAGCCAATGGACAGGACCCTCCTACGAGCAGTACTTC,CASSQWTGPSYEQYF
TRBV2,TRBJ1-1,TRBD1,.,TGTGCCAGCACCCCCTTCGTGACAGGGGGCACTGAAGCTTTCTTT,CASTPFVTGGTEAFF
TRBV27,TRBJ2-1,TRBD1,.,TGTGCCAGCACCTCAGGGGGCCTCTCCTACAATGAGCAGTTCTTC,CASTSGGLSYNEQFF
TRBV9,TRBJ1-2,.,.,TGTGCCAGCGGCGAGAGACAGCGAGATGGCTACACCTTC,CASGERQRDGYTF
TRBV4-1,TRBJ2-5,.,.,TGCGCCAGCAGCCAAGGGACTTTAGGAAGTAAAGAGACCCAGTACTTC,CASSQGTLGSKETQYF
TRBV5-8,TRBJ2-7,.,.,TGTGCCAGCAGCGCAGAGCGGATAATTCCCTACGAGCAGTACTTC,CASSAERIIPYEQYF
TRBV6-1,TRBJ1-5,TRBD1,once,TGTGCCAGCAGTGAAGAGTTCTACAGGGGGCCGGGCAATCAGCCCCAGCATTTT,CASSEEFYRGPGNQPQHF
TRBV6-4,TRBJ2-2,TRBD2,.,TGTGCCAGCCGCGGACTAGCGGGAGGGCCTGGCACCGGGGAGCTGTTTTTT,CASRGLAGGPGTGELFF
TRBV7-9,TRBJ1-1,TRBD1,.,TGTGCCAGCAGCTTAGCTTCCGGGACAGGGAGGACTGAAGCTTTCTTT,CASSLASGTGRTEAFF
TRBV19,TRBJ1-2,TRBD1,.,TGTGCCAGTATAGCGGGGGGGACAGGTTCTAACTATGGCTACACCTTC,CASIAGGTGSNYGYTF
TRBV28,TRBJ2-7,TRBD1,.,TGTGCCAGCAGTACCCGGACAGGAGGATTCTTCTACGAGCAGTACTTC,CASSTRTGGFFYEQYF
TRBV15,TRBJ1-4,TRBD1,few,TGTGCCACCAGCATCAAACAGGGGGCTACTAATGAAAAACTGTTTTTT,CATSIKQGATNEKLFF
TRBV2,TRBJ2-7,.,.,TGTGCCAGCATTAAGTCGGGATTCAAGACAACCTACGAGCAGTACTTC,CASIKSGFKTTYEQYF
TRBV4-3,TRBJ2-7,TRBD2,.,TGCGCCAGCAGTTTCCTCGGGGGGGGTTCTGTCGAGCAGTACTTC,CASSFLGGGSVEQYF
TRBV11-2,TRBJ2-7,TRBD2,.,TGTGCCAGCAGCTTCACGCTAGCGGCCCCCGGCTACGAGCAGTACTTC,CASSFTLAAPGYEQYF
TRBV2,TRBJ1-1,TRBD1,.,TGTGCCAGCAGGGAGACAGGGGGCGTACGTGCGAACACTGAAGCTTTCTTT,CASRETGGVRANTEAFF
TRBV18,TRBJ2-5,TRBD2,.,TGTGCCAGCTCACCGCTAGCGGGGCACCTATTTCAGGCGACCCAGTACTTC,CASSPLAGHLFQATQYF
TRBV11-2,TRBJ1-4,TRBD1,.,TGTGCCAGCAGTAAGGGACAGTATGAAAAACTGTTTTTT,CASSKGQYEKLFF
TRBV2,TRBJ2-1,TRBD2,.,TGTGCCAGCAGTGAAGAAGGGGCTAGCGGGGAGCAGTTCTTC,CASSEEGASGEQFF